The clone carrying this TCR beta chain was seen repeatedly, ten times or more. Its antigen is unknown. TCRdb re-derived calls from the reads in MiXCR, one entry per CDR3 protein. The table has about 920,000 distinct CDR3 sequences, roughly 31% seen once; the top ten hold about 14%. This sample was taken from a study of T cell repertoires in cytomegalovirus infection. J gave up 3 bases and V 5 bases, and 4 bases lay outside the gene matches. This CDR3 is 14 amino acids long. Germline-derived CDR1 and CDR2 are LGHNT and FRNRAP. The specimen comprised cultured CD8+ T cells from PBMCs, sampled from culture after CMV antigen stimulation. J is TRBJ1-2 and V is TRBV12-5, with 9 bases aligning to TRBD1. The clonotype originates from a human donor in good health (CMV status not recorded). Some clones in this sample may be carry-over from other donors' samples. CDR3 in amino acids: CASGPRDRDYGYTF. CDR3 coding DNA: TGTGCTAGTGGTCCCCGGGACAGGGACTATGGCTACACCTTC.